The TCR beta chain under discussion was sequenced for a study of identifying expanded T cells in peripheral blood. Study-wide findings and caveats: About 1.2 clones differed between technical replicates, versus around 15 and 19 over time.

Here immunoSEQ multiplex PCR was the method, and the copy in TCRdb shows in-frame clones only, minus some. This sample has 70,000 or so clones, with about nine tenths found just once. About this clone itself: Its antigen is as yet unknown.

From germline, CDR1 is SGHTA and CDR2 FQGNSA. The CDR3 covers 15 residues. Trimming cost V 0 bases and J 7 bases; bases outside gene matches: 6. The chain links TRBV7-2 to TRBJ1-5; 7 bases agree with TRBD1. This TCR was recovered from a person aged 18 to 70 in good health. The sequenced sample was blood. CDR3: CASSLATGVGQPQHF. The CDR3 DNA is TGTGCCAGCAGCTTAGCTACAGGGGTCGGACAGCCCCAGCATTTT.